What follows describes a single T cell receptor beta chain. Living in about two dozen US areas, the participants were between 18 and 89 years of age. Categorization into cohorts depended on clinical history that participants reported. The data belong to a study of blood T cell repertoires in COVID-19. V lost 7 bases, J lost 7 bases, and 16 bases lay in between. This CDR3 spans 13 amino acids. Germline V gene data show CDR1 as MDHEN and CDR2 as SYDVKM. Methods used by the authors: Researchers report that nucleated cell counts were estimated from reference gene primer amplification. Some clones are missing from TCRdb's copy, which holds only in-frame ones; the method was immunoSEQ multiplex PCR. For V, J and clone size, that table is used; D and trimming come from the DNA. The sample contains almost 200,000 clones, 89% of which appear only once.

The V gene is TRBV28, the J gene TRBJ1-2; D ambiguous. The sequencing input was PBMCs or T cells enriched from blood (not recorded which). This clonotype originated in a woman under 30 who had recovered from COVID-19. The CDR3 is CASTIRVAGGYTF. DNA of the CDR3: TGTGCCAGCACCATTAGGGTGGCGGGTGGCTACACCTTC.